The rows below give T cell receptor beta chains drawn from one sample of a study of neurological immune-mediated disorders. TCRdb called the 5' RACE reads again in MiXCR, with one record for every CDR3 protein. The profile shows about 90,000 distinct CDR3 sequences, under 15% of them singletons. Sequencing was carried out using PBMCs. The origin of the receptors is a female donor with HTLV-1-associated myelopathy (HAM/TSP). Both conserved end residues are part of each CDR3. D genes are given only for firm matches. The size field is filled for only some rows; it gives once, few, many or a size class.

CDR3 protein: CASSLAGLSYEQYF; CDR3 DNA: TGCGCCAGCAGCTTAGCGGGCCTCTCCTACGAGCAGTACTTC; J gene: TRBJ2-7; D gene: NA; V gene: TRBV5-1; clone size: many
CDR3 protein: CASSLSAGANTGELFF; CDR3 DNA: TGTGCCAGCAGCTTATCGGCGGGGGCCAACACCGGGGAGCTGTTTTTT; J gene: TRBJ2-2; D gene: NA; V gene: TRBV7-7; clone size: many
CDR3 protein: CASSFRQQPQHF; CDR3 DNA: TGTGCCAGCAGTTTTCGGCAACAGCCCCAGCATTTT; J gene: TRBJ1-5; D gene: NA; V gene: TRBV12-3/TRBV12-4; clone size: few
CDR3 protein: CASSRRGDGEKLFF; CDR3 DNA: TGCGCCAGCAGCCGCCGGGGGGACGGTGAAAAACTGTTTTTT; J gene: TRBJ1-4; D gene: NA; V gene: TRBV5-1; clone size: few
CDR3 protein: CASSSSRGSGETLFF; CDR3 DNA: TGTGCCAGCTCCTCCAGCCGGGGCAGCGGTGAAACACTGTTTTTT; J gene: TRBJ1-4; D gene: NA; V gene: TRBV2; clone size: once
CDR3 protein: CASSLISGTSGGLHNNEQFF; CDR3 DNA: TGCGCCAGCAGCTTGATTAGCGGGACTAGCGGGGGGCTACACAACAATGAGCAGTTCTTC; J gene: TRBJ2-1; D gene: TRBD2; V gene: TRBV5-1; clone size: many
CDR3 protein: CASRAWQGSLDEQFF; CDR3 DNA: TGTGCCAGCCGGGCGTGGCAGGGATCTTTGGATGAGCAGTTCTTC; J gene: TRBJ2-1; D gene: NA; V gene: TRBV2; clone size: many
CDR3 protein: CASSLLSRVGSSYNEQFF; CDR3 DNA: TGTGCCAGCAGCTTACTGTCCCGGGTCGGAAGCTCCTACAATGAGCAGTTCTTC; J gene: TRBJ2-1; D gene: NA; V gene: TRBV7-9; clone size: many
CDR3 protein: CASSFRTPPSPQHF; CDR3 DNA: TGTGCCAGCAGTTTCCGGACACCGCCATCGCCCCAGCATTTT; J gene: TRBJ1-5; D gene: NA; V gene: TRBV12-3/TRBV12-4; clone size: NA
CDR3 protein: CASSQGPTGRNEKLFF; CDR3 DNA: TGCGCCAGCAGCCAGGGACCGACAGGGCGGAATGAAAAACTGTTTTTT; J gene: TRBJ1-4; D gene: TRBD1; V gene: TRBV4-1; clone size: many
CDR3 protein: CASSSRGPSTGELFF; CDR3 DNA: TGTGCCAGCAGCTCCAGGGGACCCTCCACCGGGGAGCTGTTTTTT; J gene: TRBJ2-2; D gene: NA; V gene: TRBV5-8; clone size: many
CDR3 protein: CASSKARGEDQPQHF; CDR3 DNA: TGTGCCAGCAGCAAAGCGAGGGGGGAGGATCAGCCCCAGCATTTT; J gene: TRBJ1-5; D gene: NA; V gene: TRBV21-1; clone size: many